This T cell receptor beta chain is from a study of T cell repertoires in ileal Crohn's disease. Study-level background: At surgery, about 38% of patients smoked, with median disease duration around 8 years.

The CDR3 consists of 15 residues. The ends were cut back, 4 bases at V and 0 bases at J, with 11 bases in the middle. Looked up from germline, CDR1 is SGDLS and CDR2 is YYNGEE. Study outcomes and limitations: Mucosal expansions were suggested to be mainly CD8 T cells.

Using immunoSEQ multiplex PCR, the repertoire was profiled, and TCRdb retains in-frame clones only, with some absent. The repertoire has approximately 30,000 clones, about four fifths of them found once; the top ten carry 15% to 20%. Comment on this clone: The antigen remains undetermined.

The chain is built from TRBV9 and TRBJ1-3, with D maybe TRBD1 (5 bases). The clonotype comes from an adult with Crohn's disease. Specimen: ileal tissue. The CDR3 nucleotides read TGTGCCAGCAGCTCCGGGGGGGTCTCTGGAAACACCATATATTTT. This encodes CASSSGGVSGNTIYF.